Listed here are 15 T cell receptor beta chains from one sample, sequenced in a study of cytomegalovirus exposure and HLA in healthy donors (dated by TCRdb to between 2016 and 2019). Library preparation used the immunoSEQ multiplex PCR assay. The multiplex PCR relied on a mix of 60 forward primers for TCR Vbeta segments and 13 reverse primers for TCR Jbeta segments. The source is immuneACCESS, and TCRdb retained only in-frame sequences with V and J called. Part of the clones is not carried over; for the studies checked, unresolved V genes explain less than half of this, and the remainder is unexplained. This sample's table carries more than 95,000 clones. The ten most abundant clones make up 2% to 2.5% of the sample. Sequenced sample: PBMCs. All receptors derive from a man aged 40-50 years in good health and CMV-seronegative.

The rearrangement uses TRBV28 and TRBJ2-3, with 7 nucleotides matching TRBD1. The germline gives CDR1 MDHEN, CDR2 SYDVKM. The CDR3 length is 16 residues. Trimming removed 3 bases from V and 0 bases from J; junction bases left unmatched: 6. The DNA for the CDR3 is TGTGCCAGCAGTTTCCAGTCGACAGGGAGCACAGATACGCAGTATTTT. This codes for CASSFQSTGSTDTQYF.

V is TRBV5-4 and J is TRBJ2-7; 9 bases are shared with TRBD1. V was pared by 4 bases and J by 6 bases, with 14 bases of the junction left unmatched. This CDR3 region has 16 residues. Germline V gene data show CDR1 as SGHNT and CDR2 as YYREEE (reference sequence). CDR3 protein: CASSRGTGIRGAEQYF. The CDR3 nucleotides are TGTGCCAGCAGCCGCGGGACAGGGATTAGGGGGGCCGAGCAGTACTTC.

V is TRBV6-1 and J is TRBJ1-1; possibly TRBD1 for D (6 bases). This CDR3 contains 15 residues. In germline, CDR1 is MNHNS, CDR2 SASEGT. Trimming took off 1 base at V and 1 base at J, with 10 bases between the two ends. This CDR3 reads CASSEVRGQNTEAFF. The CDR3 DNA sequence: TGTGCCAGCAGTGAAGTCAGGGGCCAGAACACTGAAGCTTTCTTT.

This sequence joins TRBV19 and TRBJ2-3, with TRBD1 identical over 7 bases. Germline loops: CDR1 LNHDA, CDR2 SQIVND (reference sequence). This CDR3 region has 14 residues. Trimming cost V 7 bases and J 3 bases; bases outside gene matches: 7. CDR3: CASNSAGGTDTQYF. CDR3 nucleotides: TGTGCCAGTAATTCGGCAGGGGGAACAGATACGCAGTATTTT. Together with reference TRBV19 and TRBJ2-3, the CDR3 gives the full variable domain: DGGITQSPKYLFRKEGQNVTLSCEQNLNHDAMYWYRQDPGQGLRLIYYSQIVNDFQKGDIAEGYSVSREKKESFPLTVTSAQKNPTAFYLCASNSAGGTDTQYFGPGTRLTVL.

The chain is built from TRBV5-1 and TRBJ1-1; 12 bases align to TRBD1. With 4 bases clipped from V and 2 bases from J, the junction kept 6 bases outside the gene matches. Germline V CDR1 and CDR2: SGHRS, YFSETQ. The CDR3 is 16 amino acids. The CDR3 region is CASSPPGQGANTEAFF. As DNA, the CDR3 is TGCGCCAGCAGCCCACCGGGACAGGGGGCTAACACTGAAGCTTTCTTT.

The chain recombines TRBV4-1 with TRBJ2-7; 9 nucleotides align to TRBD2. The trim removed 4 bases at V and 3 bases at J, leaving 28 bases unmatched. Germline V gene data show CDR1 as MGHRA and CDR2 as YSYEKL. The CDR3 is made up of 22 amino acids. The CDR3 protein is CASSRSEGSGSVSRGRGYEQYF. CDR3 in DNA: TGCGCCAGCAGCCGGTCGGAAGGTAGCGGGAGTGTCTCGCGGGGGCGCGGCTACGAGCAGTACTTC.

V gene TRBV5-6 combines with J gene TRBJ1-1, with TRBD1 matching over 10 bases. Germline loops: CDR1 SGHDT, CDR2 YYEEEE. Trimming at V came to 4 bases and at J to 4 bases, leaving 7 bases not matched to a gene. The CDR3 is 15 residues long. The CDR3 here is CASSPGQGLGTEAFF. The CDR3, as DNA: TGTGCCAGCAGCCCGGGACAGGGGCTGGGCACTGAAGCTTTCTTT.

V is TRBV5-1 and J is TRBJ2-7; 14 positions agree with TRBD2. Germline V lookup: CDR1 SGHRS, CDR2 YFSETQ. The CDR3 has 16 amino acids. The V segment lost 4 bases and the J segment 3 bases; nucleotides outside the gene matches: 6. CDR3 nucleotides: TGCGCCAGCAGCGGACCGGGACTAGCGGGAGTCTACGAGCAGTACTTC. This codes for CASSGPGLAGVYEQYF.

The CDR3 DNA reads as TGTGCCAGCAGTTACAACTCGGGGGAAGCTTTCTTT. It yields the protein CASSYNSGEAFF. The V and J genes are TRBV4-2 and TRBJ1-1; D is unresolved. In germline, CDR1 is LGHNA, CDR2 YNFKEQ. The CDR3 spans 12 residues. Trimming took 6 bases from V and 8 from J, leaving 13 bases between them.

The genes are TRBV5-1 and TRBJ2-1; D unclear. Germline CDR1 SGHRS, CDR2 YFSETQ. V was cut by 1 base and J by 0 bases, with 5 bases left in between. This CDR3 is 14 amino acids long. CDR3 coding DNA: TGCGCCAGCAGCTTGATAGTCTCCTACAATGAGCAGTTCTTC. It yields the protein CASSLIVSYNEQFF.

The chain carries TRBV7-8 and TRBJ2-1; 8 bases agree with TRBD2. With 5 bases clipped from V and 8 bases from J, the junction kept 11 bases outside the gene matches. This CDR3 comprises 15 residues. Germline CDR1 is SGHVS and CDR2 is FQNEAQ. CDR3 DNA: TGTGCCAGCAGCCCCCAAAGCGGGAGCGTCCATGAGCAGTTCTTC. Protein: CASSPQSGSVHEQFF.

CDR3 sequence: CASSRGRAEGAHNEQFF. CDR3 DNA: TGTGCCAGCAGTAGGGGGAGGGCGGAGGGTGCCCACAATGAGCAGTTCTTC. V gene TRBV7-6 combines with J gene TRBJ2-1, with D tentatively TRBD2 (7 bases). Germline V gene sequence: CDR1 SGHVS, CDR2 FNYEAQ. Trimming stripped 6 bases from V and 5 bases from J, with 23 bases between. The CDR3 is 17 amino acids.

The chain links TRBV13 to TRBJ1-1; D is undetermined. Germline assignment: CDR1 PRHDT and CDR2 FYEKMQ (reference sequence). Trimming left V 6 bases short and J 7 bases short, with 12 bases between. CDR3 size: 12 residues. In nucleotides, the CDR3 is TGTGCCAGCAGTCTCCGAAGAGTTGAAGCTTTCTTT. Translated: CASSLRRVEAFF.

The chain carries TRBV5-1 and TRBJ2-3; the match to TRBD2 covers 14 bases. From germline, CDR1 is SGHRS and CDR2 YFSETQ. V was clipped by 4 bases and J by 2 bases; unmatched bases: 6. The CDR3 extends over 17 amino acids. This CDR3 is CASSTGTSGRFTDTQYF. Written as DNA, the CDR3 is TGCGCCAGCAGCACCGGGACTAGCGGGAGATTCACAGATACGCAGTATTTT. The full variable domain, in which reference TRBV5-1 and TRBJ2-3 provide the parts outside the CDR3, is KAGVTQTPRYLIKTRGQQVTLSCSPISGHRSVSWYQQTPGQGLQFLFEYFSETQRNKGNFPGRFSGRQFSNSRSEMNVSTLELGDSALYLCASSTGTSGRFTDTQYFGPGTRLTVL.

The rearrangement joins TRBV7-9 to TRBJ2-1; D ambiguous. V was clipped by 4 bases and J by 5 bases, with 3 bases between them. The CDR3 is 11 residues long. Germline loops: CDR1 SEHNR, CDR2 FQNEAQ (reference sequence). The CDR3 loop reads CASSWHNEQFF. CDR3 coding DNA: TGTGCCAGCAGCTGGCACAATGAGCAGTTCTTC.